This T cell receptor (beta chain) came from a study of CD8+ T cells in alopecia areata. Study information: Patients remained on tofacitinib for 6 to 18 months and then went 6 months without it. Study-level findings and limits: Higher clonality than in normal scalp was seen in lesional scalp, especially alopecia totalis/universalis.

On this clone: Its specificity is not known.

Alopecia areata patients had lesional scalp punch biopsies and peripheral blood taken from them. The authors extracted RNA and reverse transcribed it into cDNA as the sequencing template. Libraries were prepared by immunoSEQ multiplex PCR; TCRdb keeps only in-frame clonotypes and omits some of them. Of 100,000 to 150,000 clones detected, about 47% appear once; the ten largest clones hold 18%. The germline V gene encodes CDR1 SGDLS and CDR2 YYNGEE. This CDR3 contains 13 residues. V shed 4 bases, J shed 3 bases, and the junction held 3 bases outside the gene matches. The sample consisted of CD8+ T cells sorted from blood, taken at week 0. The sequence was obtained from a human donor with alopecia areata. The chain carries TRBV9 and TRBJ2-5; 7 bases line up with TRBD1. CDR3 in amino acids: CASSLDREETQYF. The DNA for the CDR3 is TGTGCCAGCAGCCTTGACAGGGAAGAGACCCAGTACTTC.